This is a list of T cell receptor beta chains from one sample in a study of blood T cell repertoires in COVID-19. TCRdb keeps only in-frame clones here, not all; method: immunoSEQ multiplex PCR. The sample gives about 240,000 clones, about 84% of which show up once; roughly 12% is in the top ten. The sample consisted of peripheral blood. The source of these receptors is an elderly man with acute or convalescent COVID-19. Each CDR3 is given with its conserved first and last residue. Each record gives: J gene, clone size, D gene, V gene, CDR3 DNA, CDR3 protein. D genes are given only for firm matches. Only some rows state a clone size, as once, few, many or a class for expanded clones.

J: TRBJ2-7
size: -
D: -
V: TRBV7-8
DNA: TGTGCCAGCAGCACCTCTTCTAACGAGCAGTACTTC
CDR3: CASSTSSNEQYF

J: TRBJ1-2
size: -
D: TRBD1
V: TRBV3-1/TRBV3-2
DNA: TGTGCCAGCAGCCAAGGAGTGGCCCCGGGACAGGGCCCCTACACCTTC
CDR3: CASSQGVAPGQGPYTF

J: TRBJ2-5
size: -
D: -
V: TRBV7-8
DNA: TGTGCCAGCAGCTCCGGACAGCAAGAGACCCAGTACTTC
CDR3: CASSSGQQETQYF

J: TRBJ1-2
size: -
D: -
V: TRBV9
DNA: TGTGCCAGCAGCGTAGGAGGCTATGGCTACACCTTC
CDR3: CASSVGGYGYTF

J: TRBJ2-5
size: -
D: TRBD2
V: TRBV5-1
DNA: TGCGCCAGCAGCTTGGGGGGACTAGCGGGGCCCCAAGAGACCCAGTACTTC
CDR3: CASSLGGLAGPQETQYF

J: TRBJ1-1
size: once
D: TRBD1
V: TRBV19
DNA: TGTGCCAGTAGCCGGGGGACAGCGAACACTGAAGCTTTCTTT
CDR3: CASSRGTANTEAFF

J: TRBJ1-6
size: -
D: -
V: TRBV7-9
DNA: TGTGCCAGCAGCGGAGACAGCTATAATTCACCCCTCCACTTT
CDR3: CASSGDSYNSPLHF

J: TRBJ2-7
size: -
D: -
V: TRBV28
DNA: TGTGCCAGCAATTTCTTCCCTGACGAGCAGTACTTC
CDR3: CASNFFPDEQYF

J: TRBJ1-1
size: -
D: TRBD1
V: TRBV5-1
DNA: TGCGCCAGCAGCTTGTCCGGACAGGGGAACACTGAAGCTTTCTTT
CDR3: CASSLSGQGNTEAFF

J: TRBJ2-3
size: -
D: TRBD2
V: TRBV9
DNA: TGTGCCAGCAGCGATAGCGGGAGAGGGACAGATACGCAGTATTTT
CDR3: CASSDSGRGTDTQYF

J: TRBJ2-2
size: -
D: -
V: TRBV10-3
DNA: TGTGCCATCAGTGAGTCGAAGGTCGGGGCGAACACCGGGGAGCTGTTTTTT
CDR3: CAISESKVGANTGELFF

J: TRBJ2-2
size: -
D: TRBD2
V: TRBV30
DNA: TGTGCCTGGAGTTCGGGGGGTAGCGGGAGGTCCCTCACCGGGGAGCTGTTTTTT
CDR3: CAWSSGGSGRSLTGELFF

J: TRBJ2-3
size: once
D: -
V: TRBV5-1
DNA: TGCGCCAGCAGCTTGCTACCCTCTAGCACAGATACGCAGTATTTT
CDR3: CASSLLPSSTDTQYF

J: TRBJ1-4
size: -
D: -
V: TRBV19
DNA: TGTGCCAGTAGACCGGGACATACTAATGAAAAACTGTTTTTT
CDR3: CASRPGHTNEKLFF

J: TRBJ1-2
size: -
D: -
V: TRBV29-1
DNA: TGCAGCGTTGAGAGGGGGGGGTTCGGCTACACCTTC
CDR3: CSVERGGFGYTF

J: TRBJ2-7
size: -
D: TRBD1
V: TRBV7-9
DNA: TGTGCCAGCAGCTTAGTTTCCGGACAGGGACCCTACGAGCAGTACTTC
CDR3: CASSLVSGQGPYEQYF

J: TRBJ1-2
size: -
D: TRBD1
V: TRBV19
DNA: TGTGCCAGTACCCAGATCGGGACAGAGGATGGCTACACCTTC
CDR3: CASTQIGTEDGYTF

J: TRBJ2-1
size: -
D: -
V: TRBV3-1/TRBV3-2
DNA: TGTGCCAGCAGCCGTGAGAGCTCCTACAATGAGCAGTTCTTC
CDR3: CASSRESSYNEQFF

J: TRBJ1-2
size: -
D: -
V: TRBV27
DNA: TGTGCCAGCAGTTTGTCCTGGGACACGGGCCTTTTTAACTATGGCTACACCTTC
CDR3: CASSLSWDTGLFNYGYTF

J: TRBJ2-5
size: -
D: -
V: TRBV24-1
DNA: TGTGCCACCAGTGATCCGGGGGACCAAAGAGGAGAGACCCAGTACTTC
CDR3: CATSDPGDQRGETQYF

J: TRBJ2-3
size: -
D: -
V: TRBV6-1
DNA: TGTGCCAGCAGTGATCACAGCCCCCAACGGCCGTATTTT
CDR3: CASSDHSPQRPYF

J: TRBJ1-4
size: -
D: -
V: TRBV15
DNA: TGTGCCACCAGCAGATCCGGACACGATGAAAAACTGTTTTTT
CDR3: CATSRSGHDEKLFF

J: TRBJ2-4
size: -
D: -
V: TRBV11-2
DNA: TGTGCCAGCAGCCCAGGAGGGGTAGGCAAAAACATTCAGTACTTC
CDR3: CASSPGGVGKNIQYF

J: TRBJ2-1
size: -
D: TRBD1
V: TRBV28
DNA: TGTGCCAGCAGTTGGGACAGGACTAACAATGAGCAGTTCTTC
CDR3: CASSWDRTNNEQFF

J: TRBJ1-6
size: -
D: -
V: TRBV7-9
DNA: TGTGCCAGCAGCTCCGGACAGACCCCTCTCCACTTT
CDR3: CASSSGQTPLHF

J: TRBJ2-2
size: -
D: -
V: TRBV7-8
DNA: TGTGCCAGCAGCTTAGCCAGGAACACCGGGGAGCTGTTTTTT
CDR3: CASSLARNTGELFF

J: TRBJ1-5
size: -
D: TRBD1
V: TRBV19
DNA: TGTGCCAGTAGTTCCCTGGACAGGGGGTTCAATCAGCCCCAGCATTTT
CDR3: CASSSLDRGFNQPQHF

J: TRBJ1-6
size: -
D: -
V: TRBV6-5
DNA: TGTGCCAGCAGGAGACAGTGGGATGGTTCACCCCTCCACTTT
CDR3: CASRRQWDGSPLHF

J: TRBJ1-3
size: -
D: -
V: TRBV15
DNA: TGTGCCACCAGCGGGGGCTCAGCTTTCTCTGGAAACACCATATATTTT
CDR3: CATSGGSAFSGNTIYF

J: TRBJ2-4
size: -
D: -
V: TRBV7-9
DNA: TGTGCCAGCACCCTGGACACCGCCAAAAACATTCAGTACTTC
CDR3: CASTLDTAKNIQYF

J: TRBJ2-1
size: -
D: -
V: TRBV18
DNA: TGTGCCAGCTCTCCTGAGGACAGATACAATGAGCAGTTCTTC
CDR3: CASSPEDRYNEQFF

J: TRBJ2-7
size: -
D: -
V: TRBV28
DNA: TGTGCCAGCAGTCCCCTTGGGGGGTCCTACGAGCAGTACTTC
CDR3: CASSPLGGSYEQYF

J: TRBJ1-6
size: -
D: -
V: TRBV2
DNA: TGTGCCAGCACTGTATTGAGGGAGAATTCACCCCTCCACTTT
CDR3: CASTVLRENSPLHF

J: TRBJ1-2
size: -
D: -
V: TRBV25-1
DNA: TGTGCCAGCAGCCCTACAGGGTGGGATGGCTACACCTTC
CDR3: CASSPTGWDGYTF

J: TRBJ2-3
size: -
D: TRBD2
V: TRBV5-1
DNA: TGCGCCAGCAGCGGAAAGACTAGCGGGGGGACAGATACGCAGTATTTT
CDR3: CASSGKTSGGTDTQYF

J: TRBJ2-5
size: -
D: -
V: TRBV28
DNA: TGTGCCAGCGTACCCGGGACTTCCCAGACCCAGTACTTC
CDR3: CASVPGTSQTQYF

J: TRBJ2-7
size: -
D: -
V: TRBV7-8
DNA: TGTGCCAGCAGCCCTAGCCCGTACGAGCAGTACTTC
CDR3: CASSPSPYEQYF

J: TRBJ1-1
size: -
D: TRBD1
V: TRBV2
DNA: TGTGCCAGCAGTCCGGACAGGGCGACTGAAGCTTTCTTT
CDR3: CASSPDRATEAFF

J: TRBJ1-2
size: -
D: -
V: TRBV5-1
DNA: TGCGCCAGCAGCTTGGATAATAACTATGGCTACACCTTC
CDR3: CASSLDNNYGYTF

J: TRBJ2-1
size: once
D: -
V: TRBV7-6
DNA: TGTGCCAGCAGCAAGGATACAGGGTACGATGAGCAGTTCTTC
CDR3: CASSKDTGYDEQFF

J: TRBJ2-5
size: -
D: TRBD2
V: TRBV7-9
DNA: TGTGCCAGCAGCTCGGGACTAGCGGGAGGTTCAGAGACCCAGTACTTC
CDR3: CASSSGLAGGSETQYF

J: TRBJ1-2
size: -
D: -
V: TRBV11-3
DNA: TGTGCCAGCAGTTATCTGGGGGGGCTGAACTATGGCTACACCTTC
CDR3: CASSYLGGLNYGYTF

J: TRBJ1-1
size: -
D: TRBD1
V: TRBV18
DNA: TGTGCCAGCTCACCCGACAGGGGGAACACTGAAGCTTTCTTT
CDR3: CASSPDRGNTEAFF

J: TRBJ2-2
size: -
D: TRBD1
V: TRBV4-3
DNA: TGCGCCAGCAGGAATCCGGGACAGGGGACCGGGGAGCTGTTTTTT
CDR3: CASRNPGQGTGELFF

J: TRBJ1-2
size: -
D: TRBD1
V: TRBV7-8
DNA: TGTGCCAGCAGCCCCGGACAGGGGGCGCTTAAAGGCTACACCTTC
CDR3: CASSPGQGALKGYTF

J: TRBJ2-2
size: -
D: TRBD2
V: TRBV11-1
DNA: TGTGCCAGCAGCCCCTGGGGGGGTACGAACACCGGGGAGCTGTTTTTT
CDR3: CASSPWGGTNTGELFF

J: TRBJ2-5
size: -
D: TRBD2
V: TRBV6-5
DNA: TGTGCCAGCAGTTATGGGGCTAGCGGGCGTCAAGAGACCCAGTACTTC
CDR3: CASSYGASGRQETQYF

J: TRBJ2-1
size: -
D: TRBD2
V: TRBV3-1/TRBV3-2
DNA: TGTGCCAGCAGCCGCCAGCGGGGGGGAGTGAGTGAGCAGTTCTTC
CDR3: CASSRQRGGVSEQFF

J: TRBJ2-7
size: -
D: TRBD2
V: TRBV7-6
DNA: TGTGCCAGCAGCTTAGAGGCGGGAGGGTCCTACGAGCAGTACTTC
CDR3: CASSLEAGGSYEQYF

J: TRBJ1-4
size: once
D: -
V: TRBV9
DNA: TGTGCCAGCAGCGTAGCGGGAGCAACTAATGAAAAACTGTTTTTT
CDR3: CASSVAGATNEKLFF

J: TRBJ1-4
size: -
D: -
V: TRBV6-1
DNA: TGTGCCAGCAGCGAAGCAGGAGGGACTGAAAAACTGTTTTTT
CDR3: CASSEAGGTEKLFF

J: TRBJ2-7
size: -
D: TRBD1
V: TRBV19
DNA: TGTGCCAGTAGTATAAGGGGACAGGGAGCCTACGAGCAGTACTTC
CDR3: CASSIRGQGAYEQYF

J: TRBJ1-4
size: -
D: -
V: TRBV2
DNA: TGTGCCAGCAGTGATCGGCAGGGTAATGAAAAACTGTTTTTT
CDR3: CASSDRQGNEKLFF

J: TRBJ1-5
size: -
D: -
V: TRBV20-1
DNA: TGCAGTGCTAGTGTCGGGGTCAATCAGCCCCAGCATTTT
CDR3: CSASVGVNQPQHF

J: TRBJ2-5
size: -
D: -
V: TRBV5-5
DNA: TGTGCCAGCAGCCGGGGGGCCCAAGAGACCCAGTACTTC
CDR3: CASSRGAQETQYF

J: TRBJ2-2
size: -
D: -
V: TRBV3-1/TRBV3-2
DNA: TGTGCCAGCAGCCAAGCTGGAGGGTACAGAGGTGGAGAGCTGTTTTTT
CDR3: CASSQAGGYRGGELFF

J: TRBJ2-7
size: -
D: -
V: TRBV6-5
DNA: TGTGCCAGCAGTTTCACAGGGAGCCACGAGCAGTACTTC
CDR3: CASSFTGSHEQYF